Below, 25 T cell receptor beta chains from the same sample are listed, as sequenced in a study of control samples from healthy donors and cancer patients. TCRdb keeps only in-frame clones here, not all; method: immunoSEQ multiplex PCR. The table lists approximately 130,000 clones, roughly 84% of them singletons. The sequenced sample was blood. These receptor sequences come from a middle-aged man in good health.

This clone was counted a few times. The CDR3 sequence: CASTPGPQTGELFF. The CDR3 region has the DNA TGTGCCAGCACCCCGGGACCGCAAACCGGGGAGCTGTTTTTT. V usage is TRBV5-4 and J usage is TRBJ2-2; either TRBD1 or TRBD2 may fit D (5 bases each). V was pared by 6 bases and J by 5 bases, with 14 bases between. The CDR3 has 14 residues. The germline V gene has CDR1 SGHNT and CDR2 YYREEE (reference sequence).

The J gene is TRBJ1-3, the V gene TRBV24-1; D is perhaps TRBD1 (5 bases). CDR3 length equals 15 residues. V was shortened by 4 bases and J by 1 base, with 10 bases between the two germline ends. Looked up from germline, CDR1 is KGHDR and CDR2 is SFDVKD. CDR3 DNA: TGTGCCACCAGTGACCACGACAGATCTGGAAACACCATATATTTT. Translated: CATSDHDRSGNTIYF.

This chain joins TRBV5-1 and TRBJ2-7, with 10 nucleotides matching TRBD2. The CDR3 extends over 14 amino acids. The V and J ends lost 7 bases and 0 bases, in that order; junction bases with no gene match: 4. CDR1 is SGHRS and CDR2 is YFSETQ in the germline V gene. The CDR3 DNA reads TGCGCCAGCCGCCTAGCGGGGGCCTCCTACGAGCAGTACTTC. This translates into CASRLAGASYEQYF.

The chain uses TRBV6-5 and TRBJ1-1; no reliable D call. CDR1 and CDR2 (germline): MNHEY, SVGAGI. The CDR3 totals 13 residues. V dropped 6 bases and J dropped 1 base, with 9 bases sitting between them. This CDR3 reads CASRAGGNTEAFF. CDR3 sequence (DNA): TGTGCCAGCAGAGCCGGAGGGAACACTGAAGCTTTCTTT.

This chain connects TRBV7-8 to TRBJ1-1; D gene unclear. The CDR3 contains 14 residues. V lost 1 base and J lost 0, with 6 bases in between. Germline V lookup: CDR1 SGHVS, CDR2 FQNEAQ. CDR3 sequence: CASSLGWVNTEAFF. The CDR3 DNA is TGTGCCAGCAGCTTAGGGTGGGTGAACACTGAAGCTTTCTTT.

This clone occurred a few times. The J gene is TRBJ2-2, the V gene TRBV7-8, with D perhaps TRBD2 (6 bases). This CDR3 region has 15 residues. Germline V gene data show CDR1 as SGHVS and CDR2 as FQNEAQ. V lost 3 bases and J lost 4, with 12 bases in between. The CDR3 sequence: CASSFVGGATGELFF. The DNA for the CDR3 is TGTGCCAGCAGCTTTGTGGGGGGAGCCACCGGGGAGCTGTTTTTT.

The J gene is TRBJ2-3, the V gene TRBV5-1; TRBD1 matches 7 bases. The CDR3 has 14 amino acids. Per the germline V gene, CDR1 is SGHRS and CDR2 is YFSETQ. Trimming cost V 6 bases and J 1 base; bases outside gene matches: 5. The CDR3 coding sequence is TGCGCCAGCACCGTCACAGGGGGCACAGATACGCAGTATTTT. The encoded protein is CASTVTGGTDTQYF.

The chain combines TRBV6-5 with TRBJ1-6; no clear D gene. The germline V gene encodes CDR1 MNHEY and CDR2 SVGAGI. V was pared by 6 bases and J by 8 bases, with 14 bases between. The CDR3 covers 14 residues. CDR3 loop: CASSPGGVDSPLHF. CDR3 in DNA: TGTGCCAGCAGCCCGGGAGGCGTAGATTCACCCCTCCACTTT.

The chain uses TRBV7-9 and TRBJ1-5; tentatively, D is TRBD1 (5 bases). CDR3 length: 16 residues. Trimming pared 1 base from V and 2 bases from J, leaving 12 bases between. Germline V gives CDR1 SEHNR, CDR2 FQNEAQ (reference sequence). The CDR3 region is CASSLGQGMGNQPQHF. CDR3 DNA sequence: TGTGCCAGCAGCTTAGGTCAGGGAATGGGCAATCAGCCCCAGCATTTT.

This sequence joins TRBV27 and TRBJ2-1; possible D gene TRBD1, 6 bases. CDR3 size: 14 residues. CDR1 MNHEY and CDR2 SMNVEV come from the germline V gene (reference sequence). The V end lost 1 base, the J end lost 8 bases, and 12 bases lay between the germline ends. The CDR3 sequence is CASSLLGRGYEQFF. The CDR3 region has the DNA TGTGCCAGCAGTTTATTGGGCAGGGGCTATGAGCAGTTCTTC.

The rearrangement links TRBV5-8 to TRBJ2-7, with 8 nucleotides matching TRBD1. Germline V lookup: CDR1 SGHTS, CDR2 YDEGEE. After removal of 3 bases from V and 7 bases from J, the junction contained 12 bases not matched to a gene. The CDR3 consists of 15 residues. CDR3 coding DNA: TGTGCCAGCAGCTCCCGACAGGGGACATTGGGGGAGCAGTACTTC. Translation gives CASSSRQGTLGEQYF.

This chain links TRBV11-2 with TRBJ2-2, with 7 bases identical to TRBD2. V lost 5 bases to trimming and J lost 5 bases; unmatched junction nucleotides: 5. The CDR3 runs to 14 residues. In germline, CDR1 is SGHAT, CDR2 FQNNGV. As DNA, the CDR3 is TGTGCCAGCAGCCCACGGGGAGGGACCGGGGAGCTGTTTTTT. It encodes CASSPRGGTGELFF. Supplemented by reference TRBV11-2 and TRBJ2-2, the full variable domain reads EAGVAQSPRYKIIEKRQSVAFWCNPISGHATLYWYQQILGQGPKLLIQFQNNGVVDDSQLPKDRFSAERLKGVDSTLKIQPAKLEDSAVYLCASSPRGGTGELFFGEGSRLTVL.

The genes are TRBV5-1 and TRBJ2-7, with unresolved D. V lost 0 bases and J lost 5, with 12 bases in between. CDR1 SGHRS and CDR2 YFSETQ come from the germline V gene. The CDR3 loop spans 14 amino acids. CDR3 DNA sequence: TGCGCCAGCAGCTTGGGGCTTCCCGGCCACGAGCAGTACTTC. It is translated as CASSLGLPGHEQYF.

The chain combines TRBV5-5 with TRBJ1-2; D gene uncertain. CDR1 is SGHKS, CDR2 YYEKEE, per germline (reference sequence). The germline V and J ends were trimmed by 3 bases and 1 base, with 10 bases remaining between them. The CDR3 has 14 residues. The CDR3 region is CASSSDPYNYGYTF. CDR3 nucleotides: TGTGCCAGCAGCTCCGACCCGTATAACTATGGCTACACCTTC.

The CDR3 here is CASSITYRVKQFF. The CDR3 coding sequence is TGTGCCAGTAGTATAACATATCGTGTGAAGCAGTTCTTC. The chain uses TRBV19 and TRBJ2-1; D is ambiguous. CDR1 LNHDA and CDR2 SQIVND come from the germline V gene (reference sequence). V was clipped by 2 bases and J by 11 bases, with 13 bases between them. The CDR3 loop spans 13 amino acids. Combining the CDR3 with reference TRBV19 and TRBJ2-1 gives the whole variable domain DGGITQSPKYLFRKEGQNVTLSCEQNLNHDAMYWYRQDPGQGLRLIYYSQIVNDFQKGDIAEGYSVSREKKESFPLTVTSAQKNPTAFYLCASSITYRVKQFFGPGTRLTVL.

About this clone itself: The same CDR3 can be traced to other DNA sequences in this sample. The chain uses TRBV6-5 and TRBJ2-1, with TRBD2 matching over 8 bases. CDR3 length: 14 residues. Per germline, CDR1 MNHEY and CDR2 SVGAGI. Trimming cost V 7 bases and J 5 bases; bases outside gene matches: 7. The DNA for the CDR3 is TGTGCCAGCACCCGGGGGGGTAGGCACAATGAGCAGTTCTTC. This encodes CASTRGGRHNEQFF.

The J gene is TRBJ2-2, the V gene TRBV9; D remains ambiguous. The CDR3 is 15 residues long. The germline gives CDR1 SGDLS, CDR2 YYNGEE. V was shortened by 3 bases and J by 1 base, with 10 bases between the two germline ends. The CDR3 bases are TGTGCCAGCAGCGCCCAGACTGAGAACACCGGGGAGCTGTTTTTT. It specifies CASSAQTENTGELFF. The variable domain in full, with the rest retrieved from reference TRBV9 and TRBJ2-2, is DSGVTQTPKHLITATGQRVTLRCSPRSGDLSVYWYQQSLDQGLQFLIQYYNGEERAKGNILERFSAQQFPDLHSELNLSSLELGDSALYFCASSAQTENTGELFFGEGSRLTVL.

V is TRBV4-2 and J is TRBJ1-5, with 10 positions matching TRBD1. Germline CDR1 reads LGHNA; CDR2 reads YNFKEQ. With 3 bases clipped from V and 3 bases from J, the junction kept 5 bases outside the gene matches. The CDR3 extends over 16 amino acids. The CDR3 bases are TGTGCCAGCAGCCAGCAGGGACAGGGGTTCAATCAGCCCCAGCATTTT. Its translation: CASSQQGQGFNQPQHF.

V gene TRBV6-2 or TRBV6-3 combines with J gene TRBJ1-1, with TRBD1 matching 12 bases. The germline V gene has CDR1 MNHEY and CDR2 SVGEGT. J gave up 4 bases and V 6 bases, and 9 bases lay outside the gene matches. The CDR3 runs to 16 residues. The chain's CDR3 is CASSFRGQGATTEAFF. CDR3 bases: TGTGCCAGCAGCTTCCGGGGACAGGGGGCGACCACTGAAGCTTTCTTT.

This clone was counted only a few times. This chain uses TRBV7-8 with TRBJ1-1, with a tentative D call TRBD1 (6 bases). The V gene's germline CDR1 is SGHVS and CDR2 FQNEAQ. The CDR3 sequence is 13 residues long. V lost 6 bases to trimming and J lost 4 bases, with 12 bases between them. CDR3 sequence: CASRLTGGTEAFF. DNA for the CDR3: TGTGCCAGCAGACTGACAGGAGGCACTGAAGCTTTCTTT. The full variable domain, in which reference TRBV7-8 and TRBJ1-1 provide the parts outside the CDR3, is GAGVSQSPRYKVAKRGQDVALRCDPISGHVSLFWYQQALGQGPEFLTYFQNEAQLDKSGLPSDRFFAERPEGSVSTLKIQRTQQEDSAVYLCASRLTGGTEAFFGQGTRLTVV.

CDR3 residues: CASSQGQLRGTANGGYTF. CDR3 sequence (DNA): TGTGCCAGCAGCCAAGGTCAACTCCGAGGAACAGCGAACGGTGGCTACACCTTC. V is TRBV3-1 (or the pseudogene TRBV3-2) and J is TRBJ1-2; D not resolved. Trimming removed 1 base at V and 7 bases at J, with 25 bases between. Germline V CDR1 and CDR2: LGHDT, YNNKEL (reference sequence). This CDR3 has 18 residues.

The chain is built from TRBV24-1 and TRBJ2-2; 10 positions agree with TRBD1. V lost 10 bases and J lost 4; bases outside the gene matches: 5. The CDR3 is 14 amino acids. Germline CDR1 reads KGHDR; CDR2 reads SFDVKD. This CDR3 is CATGTGESTGELFF. CDR3 nucleotides: TGTGCCACAGGGACAGGGGAATCCACCGGGGAGCTGTTTTTT.

This clone turned up a few times. The CDR3 DNA sequence: TGTGCCAGCAGCTTTGGTAAGGGAAAGGGATACGAGCAGTACTTC. Translating gives CASSFGKGKGYEQYF. This chain joins TRBV5-6 and TRBJ2-7; no reliable D call. The CDR3 is made up of 15 amino acids. CDR1 and CDR2 (germline): SGHDT, YYEEEE. The germline V and J ends were trimmed by 2 bases and 4 bases, with 16 bases remaining between them.

The J gene is TRBJ1-2, the V gene TRBV4-1; the D is unclear. The length of the CDR3 is 12 residues. Germline V CDR1 and CDR2: MGHRA, YSYEKL. Trimming removed 3 bases at V and 7 bases at J, with 9 bases between. CDR3 loop: CASSHGTGGYTF. CDR3 coding DNA: TGCGCCAGCAGCCATGGCACGGGTGGCTACACCTTC.

CDR3 sequence (DNA): TGTGCCAGCAGACTGGGCCGGGGATCAGGTCAGCCCCAGCATTTT. Protein product: CASRLGRGSGQPQHF. The chain has TRBV6-6 and TRBJ1-5; D unresolved. The CDR3 totals 15 residues. Looked up from germline, CDR1 is MNHNY and CDR2 is SVGAGI (reference sequence). With 6 bases removed from V and 6 bases from J, the gap between germline ends came to 18 bases.